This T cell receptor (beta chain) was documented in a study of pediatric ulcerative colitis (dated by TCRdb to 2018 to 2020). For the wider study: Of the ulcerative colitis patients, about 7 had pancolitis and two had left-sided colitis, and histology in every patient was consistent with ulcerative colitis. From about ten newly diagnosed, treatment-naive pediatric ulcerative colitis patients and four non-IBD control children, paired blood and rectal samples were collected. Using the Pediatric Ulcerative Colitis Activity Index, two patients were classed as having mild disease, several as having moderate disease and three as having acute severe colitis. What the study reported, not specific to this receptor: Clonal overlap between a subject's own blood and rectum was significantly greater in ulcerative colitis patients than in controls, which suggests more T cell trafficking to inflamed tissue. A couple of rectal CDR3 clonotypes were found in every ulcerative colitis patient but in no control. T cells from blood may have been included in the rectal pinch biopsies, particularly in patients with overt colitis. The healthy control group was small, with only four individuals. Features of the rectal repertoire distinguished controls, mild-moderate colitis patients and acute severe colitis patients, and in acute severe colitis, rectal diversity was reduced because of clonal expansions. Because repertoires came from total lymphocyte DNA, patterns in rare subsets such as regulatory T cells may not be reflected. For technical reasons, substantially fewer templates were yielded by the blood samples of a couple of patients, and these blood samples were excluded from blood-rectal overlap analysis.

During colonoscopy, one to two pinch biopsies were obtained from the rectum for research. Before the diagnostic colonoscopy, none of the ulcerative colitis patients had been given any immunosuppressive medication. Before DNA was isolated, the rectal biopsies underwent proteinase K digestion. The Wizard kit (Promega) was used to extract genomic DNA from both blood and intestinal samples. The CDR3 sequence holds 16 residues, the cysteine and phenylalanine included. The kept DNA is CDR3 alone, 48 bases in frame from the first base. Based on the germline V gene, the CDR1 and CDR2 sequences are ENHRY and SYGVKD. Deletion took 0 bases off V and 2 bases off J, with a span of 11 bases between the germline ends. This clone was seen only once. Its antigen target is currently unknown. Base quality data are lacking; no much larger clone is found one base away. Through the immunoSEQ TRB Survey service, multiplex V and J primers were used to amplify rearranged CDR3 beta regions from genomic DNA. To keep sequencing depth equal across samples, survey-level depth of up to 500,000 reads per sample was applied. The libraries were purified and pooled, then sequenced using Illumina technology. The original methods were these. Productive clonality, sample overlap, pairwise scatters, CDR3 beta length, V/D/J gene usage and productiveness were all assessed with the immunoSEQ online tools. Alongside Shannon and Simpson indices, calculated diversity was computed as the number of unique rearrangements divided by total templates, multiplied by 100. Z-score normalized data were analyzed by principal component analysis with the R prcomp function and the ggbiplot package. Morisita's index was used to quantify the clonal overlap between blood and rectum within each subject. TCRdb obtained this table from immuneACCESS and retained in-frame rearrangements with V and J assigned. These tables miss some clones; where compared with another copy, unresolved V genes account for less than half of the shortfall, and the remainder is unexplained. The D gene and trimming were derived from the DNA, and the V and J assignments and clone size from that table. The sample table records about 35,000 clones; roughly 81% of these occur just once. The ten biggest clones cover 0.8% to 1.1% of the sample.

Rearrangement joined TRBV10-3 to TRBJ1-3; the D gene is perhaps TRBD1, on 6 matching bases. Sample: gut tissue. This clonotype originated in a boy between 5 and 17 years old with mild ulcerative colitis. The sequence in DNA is TGTGCCATCAGTGAGTCGACAGGCAAGACTGGAAACACCATATATTTT. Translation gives CAISESTGKTGNTIYF.